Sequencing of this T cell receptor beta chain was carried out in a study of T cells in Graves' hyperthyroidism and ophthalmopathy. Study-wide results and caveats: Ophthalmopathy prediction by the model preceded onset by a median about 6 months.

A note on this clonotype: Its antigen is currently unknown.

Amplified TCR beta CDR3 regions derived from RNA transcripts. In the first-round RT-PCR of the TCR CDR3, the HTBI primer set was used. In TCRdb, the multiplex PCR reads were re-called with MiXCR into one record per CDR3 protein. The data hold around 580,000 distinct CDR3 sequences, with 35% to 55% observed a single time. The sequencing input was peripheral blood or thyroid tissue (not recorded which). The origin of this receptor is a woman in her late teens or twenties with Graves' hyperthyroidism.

The CDR3 sequence: CASSWTGGTTEAFF. In DNA form, the CDR3 reads TGTGCCAGCAGCTGGACAGGGGGGACCACTGAAGCTTTCTTT. The chain uses TRBV2 and TRBJ1-1, with 10 bases aligning to TRBD1. CDR1 is SNHLY, CDR2 FYNNEI, per germline. The ends lost 6 bases at V and 4 bases at J; junction bases unmatched: 5. The CDR3 runs 14 residues.